This T cell receptor beta chain appears in the sequencing data of a study of shared clonotypes between healthy human individuals. Germline V CDR1 and CDR2: LGHNA, YNFKEQ. The CDR3 extends over 14 amino acids. V lost 1 base and J 7 bases, leaving 11 bases between the germline ends. Whole-study results and caveats: Collection of samples was limited to blood; tissue repertoires likely differ.

About this clone itself: No antigen is known for it.

There were only Caucasian adults among the donors, and all lived in Nashville, Tennessee. Replicate PCRs from sorted subsets contained around 200 ng DNA, which is around 29,000 T cell genomes. Sequencing was performed with immunoSEQ multiplex PCR; in TCRdb, only in-frame clones are kept and a portion is missing. The sample shows 740,000 or so clones, around three quarters of them seen only once. The material sequenced was memory CD4+ T cells sorted from blood. The sample's subset: CD45RA-negative fraction. This TCR was recovered from a woman aged 30 to 39 in good health. This rearrangement joins TRBV4-2 to TRBJ2-1; D remains ambiguous. In DNA form, the CDR3 reads TGTGCCAGCAGCCAAGGGGCGTTGAAGAATGAGCAGTTCTTC. It specifies CASSQGALKNEQFF.